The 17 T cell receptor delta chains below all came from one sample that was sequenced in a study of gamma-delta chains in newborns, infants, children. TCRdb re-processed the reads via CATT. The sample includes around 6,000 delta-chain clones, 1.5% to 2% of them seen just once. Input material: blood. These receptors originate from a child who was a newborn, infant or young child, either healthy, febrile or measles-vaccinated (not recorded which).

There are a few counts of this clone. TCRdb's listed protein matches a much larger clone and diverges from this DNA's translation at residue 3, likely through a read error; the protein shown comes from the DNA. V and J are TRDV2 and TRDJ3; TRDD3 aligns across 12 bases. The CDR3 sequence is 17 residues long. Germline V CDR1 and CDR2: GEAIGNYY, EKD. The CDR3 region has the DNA TGTGCCCGTGACAAACTGGGGGATACCAGGGACACCCGACAGATGTTTTTC. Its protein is CARDKLGDTRDTRQMFF.

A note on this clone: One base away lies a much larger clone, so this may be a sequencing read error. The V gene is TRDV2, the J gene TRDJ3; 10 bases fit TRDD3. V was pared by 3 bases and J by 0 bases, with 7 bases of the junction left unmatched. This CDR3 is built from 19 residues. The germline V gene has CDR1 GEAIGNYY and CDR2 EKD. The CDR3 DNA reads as TGTGCCTGTGACTCCGTACTGGGGGATGTCTCCTGGGACACCCGACAGATGTTTTTC. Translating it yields CACDSVLGDVSWDTRQMFF.

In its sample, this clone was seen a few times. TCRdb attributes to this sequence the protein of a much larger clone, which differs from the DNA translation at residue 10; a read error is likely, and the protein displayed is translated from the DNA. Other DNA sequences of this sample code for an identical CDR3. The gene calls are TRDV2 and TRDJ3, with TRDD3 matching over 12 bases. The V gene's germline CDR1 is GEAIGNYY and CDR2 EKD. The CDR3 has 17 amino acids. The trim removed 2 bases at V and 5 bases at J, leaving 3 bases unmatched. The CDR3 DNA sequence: TGTGCCTGTGACATACTGGGGGATACCCGGGACACCCGACAGATGTTTTTC. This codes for CACDILGDTRDTRQMFF.

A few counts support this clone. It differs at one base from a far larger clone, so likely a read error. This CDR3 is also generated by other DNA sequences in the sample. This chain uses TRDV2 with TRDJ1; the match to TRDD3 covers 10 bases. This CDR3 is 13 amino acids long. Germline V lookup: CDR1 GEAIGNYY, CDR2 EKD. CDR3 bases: TGTGCCTGTGACAAAATACTGGGGGATCAACTCATCTTC. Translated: CACDKILGDQLIF.

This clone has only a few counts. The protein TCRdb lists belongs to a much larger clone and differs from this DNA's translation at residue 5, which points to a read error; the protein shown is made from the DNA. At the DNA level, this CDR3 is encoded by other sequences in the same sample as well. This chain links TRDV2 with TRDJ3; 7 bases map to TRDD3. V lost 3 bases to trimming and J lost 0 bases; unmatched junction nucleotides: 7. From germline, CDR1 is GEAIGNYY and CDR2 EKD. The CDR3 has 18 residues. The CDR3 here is CACDAVGESSWDTRQMFF. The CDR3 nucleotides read TGTGCCTGTGACGCGGTGGGGGAGAGCTCCTGGGACACCCGACAGATGTTTTTC.

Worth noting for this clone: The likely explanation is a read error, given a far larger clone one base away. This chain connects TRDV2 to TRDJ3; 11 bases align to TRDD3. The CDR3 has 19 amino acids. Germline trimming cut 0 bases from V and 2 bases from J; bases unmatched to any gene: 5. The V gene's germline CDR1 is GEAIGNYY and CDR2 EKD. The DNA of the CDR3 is TGTGCCTGTGACACCGTACTGGGGGATAGCCCCTGGGACACCCGACAGATGTTTTTC. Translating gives CACDTVLGDSPWDTRQMFF.

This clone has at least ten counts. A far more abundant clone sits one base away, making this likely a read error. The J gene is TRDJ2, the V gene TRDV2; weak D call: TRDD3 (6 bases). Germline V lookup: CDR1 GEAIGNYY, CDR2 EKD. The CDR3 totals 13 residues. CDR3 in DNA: TGTGCCCGTGACACCTGGGGGACAGCACAACTCTTCTTT. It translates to CARDTWGTAQLFF.

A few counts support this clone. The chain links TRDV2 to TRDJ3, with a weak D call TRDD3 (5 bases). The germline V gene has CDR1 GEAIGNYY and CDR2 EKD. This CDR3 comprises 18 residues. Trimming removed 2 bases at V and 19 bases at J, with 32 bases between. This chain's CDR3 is CACDRIPLERWDARRMFF. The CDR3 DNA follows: TGTGCCTGTGACAGGATCCCACTGGAGAGGTGGGACGCCCGACGAATGTTTTTC.

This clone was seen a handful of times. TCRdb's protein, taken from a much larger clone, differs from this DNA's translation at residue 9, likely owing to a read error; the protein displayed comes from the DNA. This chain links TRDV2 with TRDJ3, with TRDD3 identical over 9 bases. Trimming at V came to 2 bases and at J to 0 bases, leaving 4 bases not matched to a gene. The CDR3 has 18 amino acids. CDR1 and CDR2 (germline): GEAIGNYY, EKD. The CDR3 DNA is TGTGCCTGTGACAGTACTGGGGGACACTCCTGGGACACCCGACAGATGTTTTTC. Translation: CACDSTGGHSWDTRQMFF.

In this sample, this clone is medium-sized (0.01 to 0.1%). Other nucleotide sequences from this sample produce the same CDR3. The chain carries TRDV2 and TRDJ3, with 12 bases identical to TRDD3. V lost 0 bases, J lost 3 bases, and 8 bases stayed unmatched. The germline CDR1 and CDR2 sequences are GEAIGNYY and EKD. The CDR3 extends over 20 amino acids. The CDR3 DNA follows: TGTGCCTGTGACACCGTCGTACTGGGGGATACAGACTGGGACACCCGACAGATGTTTTTC. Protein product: CACDTVVLGDTDWDTRQMFF.

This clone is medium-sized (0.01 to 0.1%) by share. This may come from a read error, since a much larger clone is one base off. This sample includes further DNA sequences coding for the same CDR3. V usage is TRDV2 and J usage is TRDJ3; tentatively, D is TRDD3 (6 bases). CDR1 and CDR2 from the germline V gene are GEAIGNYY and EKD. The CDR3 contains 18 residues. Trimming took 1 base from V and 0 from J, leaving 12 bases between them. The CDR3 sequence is CACDTGGYSSWDTRQMFF. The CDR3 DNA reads TGTGCCTGTGACACTGGGGGGTACAGCTCCTGGGACACCCGACAGATGTTTTTC.

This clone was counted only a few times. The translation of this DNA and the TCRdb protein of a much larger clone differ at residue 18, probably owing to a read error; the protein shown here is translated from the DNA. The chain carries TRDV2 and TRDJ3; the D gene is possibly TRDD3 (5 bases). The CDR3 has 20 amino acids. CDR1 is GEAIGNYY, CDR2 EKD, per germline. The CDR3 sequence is CACDTWTTGTSSWDTRQVFF. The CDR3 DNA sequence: TGTGCCTGTGACACGTGGACAACGGGAACGAGCTCCTGGGACACCCGACAGGTGTTTTTC.

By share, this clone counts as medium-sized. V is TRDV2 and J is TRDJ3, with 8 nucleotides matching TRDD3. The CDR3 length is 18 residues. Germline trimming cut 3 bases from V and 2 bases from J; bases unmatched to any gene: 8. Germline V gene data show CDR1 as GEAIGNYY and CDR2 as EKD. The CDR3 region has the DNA TGTGCCTGTGACTCTCCACTGGGGGGTGCCTGGGACACCCGACAGATGTTTTTC. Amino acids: CACDSPLGGAWDTRQMFF.

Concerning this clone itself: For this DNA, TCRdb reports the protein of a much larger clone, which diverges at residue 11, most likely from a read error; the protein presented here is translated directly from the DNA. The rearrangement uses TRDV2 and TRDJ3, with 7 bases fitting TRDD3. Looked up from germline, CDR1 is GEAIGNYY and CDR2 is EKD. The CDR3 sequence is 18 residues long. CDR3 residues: CACDTVLGSSRDTRQMFF. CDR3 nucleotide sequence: TGTGCCTGTGACACCGTACTGGGGAGCTCCCGGGACACCCGACAGATGTTTTTC.

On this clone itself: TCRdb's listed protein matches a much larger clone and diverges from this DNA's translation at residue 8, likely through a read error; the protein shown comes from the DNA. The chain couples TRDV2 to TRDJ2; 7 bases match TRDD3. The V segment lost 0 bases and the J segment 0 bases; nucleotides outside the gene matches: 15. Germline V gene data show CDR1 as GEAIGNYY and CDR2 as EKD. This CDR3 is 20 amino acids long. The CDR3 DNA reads TGTGCCTGTGACACCGTGGGAGGACTGGGGATCGAACCTTTGACAGCACAACTCTTCTTT. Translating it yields CACDTVGGLGIEPLTAQLFF.

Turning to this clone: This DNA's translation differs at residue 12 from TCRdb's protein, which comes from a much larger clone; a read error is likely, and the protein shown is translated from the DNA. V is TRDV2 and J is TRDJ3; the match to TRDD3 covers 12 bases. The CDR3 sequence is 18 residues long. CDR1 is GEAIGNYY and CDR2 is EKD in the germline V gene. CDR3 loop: CACDSTGGYSWGTRQMFF. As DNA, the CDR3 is TGTGCCTGTGACAGTACTGGGGGATACTCCTGGGGCACCCGACAGATGTTTTTC.

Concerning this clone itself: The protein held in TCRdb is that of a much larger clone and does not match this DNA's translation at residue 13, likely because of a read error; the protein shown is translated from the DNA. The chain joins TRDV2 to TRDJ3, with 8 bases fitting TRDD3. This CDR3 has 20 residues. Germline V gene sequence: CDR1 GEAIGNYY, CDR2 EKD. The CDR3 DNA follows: TGTGCCTGTGACACCGTTTGGGGGATCCGAAGCTCCCGGGACACCCGACAGATGTTTTTC. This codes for CACDTVWGIRSSRDTRQMFF.